This entry describes one T cell receptor beta chain. Of the isolated RNA, all was reverse transcribed, and so the sequenced material was expressed TCRB transcripts. TCRdb's copy holds only in-frame clones and misses some; the assay was immunoSEQ multiplex PCR. Among a few hundred thousand clones listed, 14% were seen once. The germline V gene encodes CDR1 LGHNT and CDR2 FRNRAP. V lost 1 base and J lost 1, with 7 bases in between. The CDR3 extends over 14 amino acids. The data are from a study of beta chain features in type 1 diabetes. The authors took one heparinised blood draw, averaging about 116 mL, from each donor.

The specimen was naive CD4+ T cells from blood. The clonotype comes from a man aged 25-45 years in good health. The rearrangement links TRBV12-5 to TRBJ1-1; D gene ambiguous. The CDR3 DNA follows: TGTGCTAGTGGTTTGGGGCTGCCGAACACTGAAGCTTTCTTT. Its protein is CASGLGLPNTEAFF.